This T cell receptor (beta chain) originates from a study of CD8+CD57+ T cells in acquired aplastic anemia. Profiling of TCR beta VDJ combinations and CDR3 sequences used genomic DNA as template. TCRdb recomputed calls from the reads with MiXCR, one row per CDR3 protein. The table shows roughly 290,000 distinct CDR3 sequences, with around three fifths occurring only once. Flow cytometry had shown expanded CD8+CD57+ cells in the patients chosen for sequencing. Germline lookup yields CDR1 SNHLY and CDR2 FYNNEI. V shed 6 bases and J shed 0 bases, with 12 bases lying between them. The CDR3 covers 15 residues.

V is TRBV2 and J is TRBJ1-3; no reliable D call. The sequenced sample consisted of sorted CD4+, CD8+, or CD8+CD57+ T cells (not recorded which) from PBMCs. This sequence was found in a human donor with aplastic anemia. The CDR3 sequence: CASRALRGSGNTIYF. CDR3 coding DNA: TGTGCCAGCAGGGCCCTCAGAGGCTCTGGAAACACCATATATTTT.